This record concerns one TCR beta chain sequence. This record belongs to a study of CD8 T cells in Susac syndrome. Germline V gene lookup returns CDR1 SNHLY and CDR2 FYNNEI. The CDR3 is 12 residues long. The germline V and J ends were trimmed by 10 bases and 1 base, with 11 bases remaining between them. RNA was extracted with the RNeasy kit, and a quantity of roughly 0.45 to 1 ug was reverse transcribed using random hexamers. TCRdb processed the immunoSEQ multiplex PCR reads anew with MiXCR; each CDR3 protein has one entry. The data contain tens of thousands of distinct CDR3 sequences, roughly 96% of them singletons.

The source material was CD8+ T cells from PBMCs. The TCR originated in a human donor with Susac syndrome. The chain has TRBV2 and TRBJ2-7, with a tentative D call TRBD1 (5 bases). CDR3 DNA sequence: TGTGCCACTTCAGGGATTTCCTACGAGCAGTACGTC. This sequence encodes CATSGISYEQYV.